The entry below describes one T cell receptor (beta chain). The sample has other DNA sequences that encode this CDR3 too. CDR3 length equals 14 residues. With V trimmed by 1 base and J by 5 bases, 3 bases remained unmatched. The germline V gene has CDR1 SGHNT and CDR2 YENEEA. The entry originates in a study of cytomegalovirus exposure and HLA in healthy donors. Vbeta (60) and Jbeta (13) primers were used in the PCR. The repertoire was sequenced with immunoSEQ multiplex PCR; TCRdb's copy has only in-frame clones and lacks some. The table includes over 35,000 clones, approximately 63% detected once. Sequencing used PBMCs. This chain uses TRBV11-3 with TRBJ2-3; 7 bases fit TRBD2. The sequence was obtained from a man in his forties in good health and CMV-seronegative. The CDR3 DNA reads TGTGCCAGCAGCTTAGGACTAGCCGGAGATACGCAGTATTTT. Translation gives CASSLGLAGDTQYF.